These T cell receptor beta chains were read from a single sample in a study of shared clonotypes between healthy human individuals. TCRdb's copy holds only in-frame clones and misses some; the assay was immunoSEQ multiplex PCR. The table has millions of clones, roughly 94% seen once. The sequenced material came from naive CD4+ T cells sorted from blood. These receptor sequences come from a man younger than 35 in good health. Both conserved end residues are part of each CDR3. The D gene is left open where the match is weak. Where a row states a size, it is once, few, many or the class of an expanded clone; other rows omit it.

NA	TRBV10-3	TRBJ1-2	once	TGTGCCATCAGATTGGGGGGTTATGGCTACACCTTC	CAIRLGGYGYTF
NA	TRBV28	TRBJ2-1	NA	TGTGCCAGCAGTTCGGGACACTGGAATGAGCAGTTCTTC	CASSSGHWNEQFF
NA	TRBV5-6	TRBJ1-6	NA	TGTGCCAGCAGCTTGCGGTCGGGGACCAATTCACCCCTCCACTTT	CASSLRSGTNSPLHF
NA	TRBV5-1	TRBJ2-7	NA	TGCGCCAGCAAGGAAGGCGGGGCCATGGGATACGAGCAGTACTTC	CASKEGGAMGYEQYF
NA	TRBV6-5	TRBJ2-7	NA	TGTGCCAGCGGGATAATCGAGCAGTACTTC	CASGIIEQYF
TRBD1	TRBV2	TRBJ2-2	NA	TGTGCCAGCACCGGGACAGGGTCGGGCGGGGAGCTGTTTTTT	CASTGTGSGGELFF
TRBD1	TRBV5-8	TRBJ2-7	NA	TGTGCCAGCAGCTCGGACAGGGGGGCCTACGAGCAGTACTTC	CASSSDRGAYEQYF
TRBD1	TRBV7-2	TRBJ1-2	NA	TGTGCCAGCAGCTTGCCGACAGGGAATGGCTACACCTTC	CASSLPTGNGYTF
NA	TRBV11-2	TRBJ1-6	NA	TGTGCCAGCAGCTTAAGTCAAGAGCGTTCACCCCTCCACTTT	CASSLSQERSPLHF
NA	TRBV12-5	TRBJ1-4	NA	TGTGCTAGTGGTTCCCCCGGGACATTTTCAACTAATGAAAAACTGTTTTTT	CASGSPGTFSTNEKLFF
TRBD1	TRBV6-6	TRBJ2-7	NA	TGTGCCAGCAGTGACCGGGACAGGGAAGAGTACGAGCAGTACTTC	CASSDRDREEYEQYF
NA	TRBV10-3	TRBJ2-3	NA	TGTGCCATCAAGGCTAGCAGCACAGATACGCAGTATTTT	CAIKASSTDTQYF